The 3 T cell receptor beta chains below were found in one sample sequenced in a study of CD8 T cells in Susac syndrome. Reverse transcription of about 0.5 to 1 ug RNA used random hexamers. TCRdb used MiXCR to reprocess the immunoSEQ multiplex PCR reads, holding one entry per CDR3 protein. The table lists approximately 220,000 distinct CDR3 sequences, roughly 94% of them singletons. Sequenced: CD4+ T cells from PBMCs. The source is a human donor with multiple sclerosis.

This chain joins TRBV5-1 and TRBJ1-6; 7 bases agree with TRBD1. After removal of 5 bases from V and 8 bases from J, the junction contained 10 bases not matched to a gene. Germline V gene sequence: CDR1 SGHRS, CDR2 YFSETQ. The CDR3 sequence is 15 residues long. For the CDR3, the DNA is TGCGCCAGCAGTTACGACAGGGTTGGTGATTCACCCCTCCACTTT. This gives the protein CASSYDRVGDSPLHF.

This clonotype was recorded once. This sequence joins TRBV29-1 and TRBJ1-1, with D possibly matching TRBD1 (5 bases). Deletions cut 3 bases from V and 4 bases from J, with 15 bases between. The CDR3 is 14 amino acids. Germline CDR1 reads SQVTM; CDR2 reads ANQGSEA. Here the CDR3 DNA reads TGCAGCGTTGACCCTGGGGGGTCTGGCACTGAAGCTTTCTTT. Its translation: CSVDPGGSGTEAFF.

In DNA, the CDR3 is TGCAGTGCTAGCTCCCGGCCCACAGATACGCAGTATTTT. It is translated as CSASSRPTDTQYF. The chain is built from TRBV20-1 and TRBJ2-3; D uncertain. Germline-derived CDR1 and CDR2 are DFQATT and SNEGSKA (reference sequence). CDR3 length: 13 amino acids. Trimming pared 3 bases from V and 2 bases from J, leaving 9 bases between.